The 15 T cell receptor beta chains below were found in one sample sequenced in a study of T cell responses to AZD1222 COVID-19 vaccine. Profiled with immunoSEQ multiplex PCR; TCRdb holds only in-frame clones, not every one. The sample comprises about 160,000 clones, approximately 90% of which are singletons, and 4.4% rests with the top ten. Sequenced material: peripheral blood, taken on day 0 of AZD1222 vaccination. All receptors derive from an adult in good health.

The CDR3 reads CAIGGGNYNEQFF. CDR3 bases: TGTGCCATCGGGGGAGGAAACTACAATGAGCAGTTCTTC. The chain combines TRBV10-3 with TRBJ2-1; perhaps TRBD2 as D (6 bases). Germline CDR1 ENHRY, CDR2 SYGVKD. The CDR3 is 13 amino acids. The V end was cut by 8 bases, the J end by 3 bases, with 11 bases between.

The V gene is TRBV19, the J gene TRBJ1-2; TRBD1 agrees at 9 bases. Germline V gene lookup returns CDR1 LNHDA and CDR2 SQIVND (reference sequence). CDR3 length: 15 amino acids. Unmatched junction bases numbered 8, after V lost 3 bases and J lost 6 bases. The CDR3 reads CASSIASTGGHGYTF. The CDR3 bases are TGTGCCAGTAGTATTGCCTCGACAGGGGGGCATGGCTACACCTTC.

This chain connects TRBV3-1 (or the pseudogene TRBV3-2) to TRBJ2-1; D is unclear. V lost 4 bases to trimming and J lost 7 bases, with 5 bases between them. CDR1 is LGHDT, CDR2 YNNKEL, per germline (reference sequence). The CDR3 spans 11 residues. This CDR3 reads CASSLGNEQFF. The CDR3 region has the DNA TGTGCCAGCAGCCTAGGGAATGAGCAGTTCTTC.

The J gene is TRBJ1-4, the V gene TRBV7-2, with 7 bases lining up with TRBD1. The germline CDR1 and CDR2 sequences are SGHTA and FQGNSA. V lost 6 bases to trimming and J lost 15 bases; unmatched junction nucleotides: 10. This CDR3 has 12 residues. For the CDR3, the DNA is TGTGCCAGCAGTCTCTCGGGACAGTTCTTGTTTTTT. It is translated as CASSLSGQFLFF.

This chain connects TRBV9 to TRBJ2-7; 8 bases map to TRBD2. V lost 4 bases and J lost 4; bases outside the gene matches: 7. CDR1 SGDLS and CDR2 YYNGEE come from the germline V gene. The CDR3 is 14 residues long. CDR3 sequence: CASSPRREEYEQYF. CDR3 coding DNA: TGTGCCAGCAGCCCCCGGCGGGAGGAATACGAGCAGTACTTC. Full variable domain (rest looked up from reference TRBV9 and TRBJ2-7): DSGVTQTPKHLITATGQRVTLRCSPRSGDLSVYWYQQSLDQGLQFLIQYYNGEERAKGNILERFSAQQFPDLHSELNLSSLELGDSALYFCASSPRREEYEQYFGPGTRLTVT.

The chain couples TRBV5-1 to TRBJ2-2; TRBD2 matches at 7 bases. Per germline, CDR1 SGHRS and CDR2 YFSETQ. CDR3 length equals 18 residues. Trimming at V came to 3 bases and at J to 2 bases, leaving 13 bases not matched to a gene. Here the CDR3 reads CASSSLMGGRSNTGELFF. The CDR3 nucleotides are TGCGCCAGCAGCTCCCTGATGGGGGGGAGGTCTAACACCGGGGAGCTGTTTTTT.

This clone was observed once. V is TRBV2 and J is TRBJ1-5; 9 bases match TRBD1. In germline, CDR1 is SNHLY, CDR2 FYNNEI. The junction had 0 bases not matched to a gene; V was cut back by 4 bases and J by 2 bases. The CDR3 runs to 14 residues. CDR3 loop: CASSGTGGNQPQHF. CDR3 bases: TGTGCCAGCAGTGGGACAGGGGGCAATCAGCCCCAGCATTTT.

This sequence joins TRBV10-2 and TRBJ2-6; TRBD1 matches at 10 bases. Germline CDR1 WSHSY, CDR2 SAAADI. V was clipped by 6 bases and J by 2 bases; unmatched bases: 1. The CDR3 extends over 15 amino acids. The CDR3 loop reads CASRTGGAGANVLTF. In DNA, the CDR3 is TGCGCCAGCAGGACAGGGGGCGCTGGGGCCAACGTCCTGACTTTC.

This chain links TRBV9 with TRBJ1-2; TRBD1 might be the D (6 bases). CDR1 is SGDLS and CDR2 is YYNGEE in the germline V gene. The CDR3 has 18 residues. The V gene lost 0 bases and the J gene lost 3 bases, with 21 bases spanning the gap. DNA of the CDR3: TGTGCCAGCAGCGTAGGGACCCCAGGGGCCAGGATGGACTATGGCTACACCTTC. It codes for CASSVGTPGARMDYGYTF.

This clone has just a few counts. The chain combines TRBV19 with TRBJ2-1, with a possible D match to TRBD1 (5 bases). CDR1 LNHDA and CDR2 SQIVND come from the germline V gene (reference sequence). This CDR3 contains 11 residues. The V end was cut by 3 bases, the J end by 10 bases, with 7 bases between. The CDR3 is CASSMSGEQFF. Written as DNA, the CDR3 is TGTGCCAGTAGTATGTCAGGGGAGCAGTTCTTC.

V and J are TRBV6-2 or TRBV6-3 and TRBJ2-7; 15 bases fit TRBD2. This CDR3 region has 16 residues. V gave up 4 bases and J gave up 6 bases; unmatched junction bases: 7. Germline CDR1 reads MNHEY; CDR2 reads SVGEGT. For the CDR3, the DNA is TGTGCCAGCAGTTCCGGGACTAGCGGGAGGAATGGCGAGCAGTACTTC. Encoded protein: CASSSGTSGRNGEQYF.

CDR3 nucleotides: TGTGCCAGCAGTGACCCCTCCTACGAGCAGTACTTC. As protein: CASSDPSYEQYF. The V and J genes are TRBV2 and TRBJ2-7; D is ambiguous. V lost 3 bases to trimming and J lost 0 bases, with 3 bases between them. CDR1 SNHLY and CDR2 FYNNEI come from the germline V gene. The CDR3 runs to 12 residues. Full variable domain (outside the CDR3, taken from reference TRBV2 and TRBJ2-7): EPEVTQTPSHQVTQMGQEVILRCVPISNHLYFYWYRQILGQKVEFLVSFYNNEISEKSEIFDDQFSVERPDGSNFTLKIRSTKLEDSAMYFCASSDPSYEQYFGPGTRLTVT.

The chain has TRBV6-5 and TRBJ2-1, with 13 nucleotides matching TRBD2. The CDR3 is 14 residues long. Per the germline V gene, CDR1 is MNHEY and CDR2 is SVGAGI. Trimming at V came to 5 bases and at J to 10 bases, leaving 5 bases not matched to a gene. CDR3 in DNA: TGTGCCAGCAGTCCTGGACTAGCGGGAGACGAGCAGTTCTTC. The encoded protein is CASSPGLAGDEQFF.

The chain joins TRBV2 to TRBJ1-5; D may be TRBD1 (6 bases). V lost 4 bases to trimming and J lost 5 bases, with 15 bases between them. Per germline, CDR1 SNHLY and CDR2 FYNNEI. The CDR3 is 15 amino acids. The CDR3 region is CASSAGRGVYQPQHF. CDR3 in DNA: TGTGCCAGCAGTGCCGGGAGGGGGGTTTATCAGCCCCAGCATTTT.

This chain uses TRBV7-6 with TRBJ1-6; no clear D. The germline gives CDR1 SGHVS, CDR2 FNYEAQ. Trimming stripped 0 bases from V and 8 bases from J, with 17 bases between. The CDR3 is made up of 17 amino acids. CDR3 nucleotide sequence: TGTGCCAGCAGCTTAGCCGCCGGGTCCCTTAATTATTCACCCCTCCACTTT. Translating gives CASSLAAGSLNYSPLHF.